These 27 T cell receptor beta chains share one sample of origin, sequenced in a study of T cells after yellow fever vaccination. TCRdb used MiXCR to reprocess the 5' RACE reads, holding one entry per CDR3 protein. There are 400,000 or so distinct CDR3 sequences in the sample; under 20% occur only once, and roughly a sixth lies in the top ten. The sequences come from PBMCs, collected before the yellow fever booster vaccination. These TCRs come from a man aged 18 to 35 who received the YFV17D yellow fever vaccine.

CDR3 nucleotides: TGTGCCCCAGGGCGTCTGGGACAGACTAACCAGCCCCAGCATTTT. Encoded protein: CAPGRLGQTNQPQHF. The rearrangement uses TRBV9 and TRBJ1-5; 7 bases line up with TRBD1. Germline lookup yields CDR1 SGDLS and CDR2 YYNGEE. The CDR3 spans 15 residues. The V segment lost 10 bases and the J segment 7 bases; nucleotides outside the gene matches: 17.

The chain joins TRBV6-1 to TRBJ1-6; the match to TRBD1 covers 9 bases. Losses at the gene ends were 2 bases for V and 10 bases for J; bases not matched to a gene: 6. The CDR3 extends over 15 amino acids. Germline V gives CDR1 MNHNS, CDR2 SASEGT. In nucleotides, the CDR3 is TGTGCCAGCAGTGAATTAGGGACAGGGAAATCACCCCTCCACTTT. Protein sequence: CASSELGTGKSPLHF.

The chain links TRBV5-5 to TRBJ1-2; TRBD1 is a possible D gene (5 bases). The CDR3 spans 15 residues. With 1 base removed from V and 2 bases from J, the gap between germline ends came to 12 bases. Germline V CDR1 and CDR2: SGHKS, YYEKEE (reference sequence). CDR3 coding DNA: TGTGCCAGCAGCTTGTCGGCAGGGCTGAACTATGGCTACACCTTC. Its protein is CASSLSAGLNYGYTF. Using reference TRBV5-5 and TRBJ1-2 for the parts outside the CDR3, the full variable domain is DAGVTQSPTHLIKTRGQQVTLRCSPISGHKSVSWYQQVLGQGPQFIFQYYEKEERGRGNFPDRFSARQFPNYSSELNVNALLLGDSALYLCASSLSAGLNYGYTFGSGTRLTVV.

The table lists this clonotype with many counts. This rearrangement joins TRBV12-5 to TRBJ2-2, with D perhaps given as TRBD1 or TRBD2 (5 bases each). CDR3 length: 14 amino acids. V shed 5 bases and J shed 5 bases, with 12 bases lying between them. Germline CDR1 LGHNT, CDR2 FRNRAP. The CDR3 sequence is CASGPGAMTGELFF. The CDR3 DNA sequence: TGTGCTAGTGGTCCCGGGGCTATGACCGGGGAGCTGTTTTTT.

The rearrangement uses TRBV29-1 and TRBJ1-1; D gene uncertain. The CDR3 consists of 13 residues. CDR1 and CDR2 (germline): SQVTM, ANQGSEA. V lost 2 bases and J 0 bases, leaving 7 bases between the germline ends. CDR3 DNA sequence: TGCAGCGTTGAAACGACGTTGAACACTGAAGCTTTCTTT. This gives the protein CSVETTLNTEAFF. The full variable domain, its missing parts supplied by reference TRBV29-1 and TRBJ1-1, is SAVISQKPSRDICQRGTSLTIQCQVDSQVTMMFWYRQQPGQSLTLIATANQGSEATYESGFVIDKFPISRPNLTFSTLTVSNMSPEDSSIYLCSVETTLNTEAFFGQGTRLTVV.

A single count supports this clonotype. The CDR3 DNA reads TGTGCCAGCAGACGAAGGACAGACACCGGGGAGCTGTTTTTT. Amino acid sequence: CASRRRTDTGELFF. The chain joins TRBV6-6 to TRBJ2-2; possible D gene TRBD1, 6 bases. Germline-derived CDR1 and CDR2 are MNHNY and SVGAGI (reference sequence). Trimming stripped 6 bases from V and 3 bases from J, with 11 bases between. There are 14 residues in the CDR3.

Ten or more counts support this clonotype. The chain couples TRBV7-3 to TRBJ2-3, with 9 bases that match TRBD2. This CDR3 has 16 residues. V was clipped by 5 bases and J by 2 bases; unmatched bases: 8. Germline-derived CDR1 and CDR2 are SGHTA and FQGTGA. CDR3 sequence (DNA): TGTGCCAGCAGCCCGCTGGGACTAGCCGACACAGATACGCAGTATTTT. This translates into CASSPLGLADTDTQYF.

The rearrangement links TRBV7-3 to TRBJ2-6; the match to TRBD2 covers 10 bases. CDR3 length equals 18 residues. Losses at the gene ends were 1 base for V and 3 bases for J; bases not matched to a gene: 6. Germline V lookup: CDR1 SGHTA, CDR2 FQGTGA. The CDR3 DNA reads as TGTGCCAGCAGCTTAAGCCCAGCGGGAGGGATTGGGGCCAACGTCCTGACTTTC. Translation gives CASSLSPAGGIGANVLTF.

This clonotype came up a few times. This sequence joins TRBV7-2 and TRBJ2-7, with 14 bases matching TRBD2. The CDR3 extends over 16 amino acids. Germline CDR1 SGHTA, CDR2 FQGNSA. V lost 5 bases to trimming and J lost 4 bases; unmatched junction nucleotides: 7. The CDR3 here is CASSLGTSGGHYEQYF. The CDR3 region has the DNA TGTGCCAGCAGCCTCGGGACTAGCGGGGGCCATTACGAGCAGTACTTC. The variable domain in full, completed from reference TRBV7-2 and TRBJ2-7, reads GAGVSQSPSNKVTEKGKDVELRCDPISGHTALYWYRQSLGQGLEFLIYFQGNSAPDKSGLPSDRFSAERTGGSVSTLTIQRTQQEDSAVYLCASSLGTSGGHYEQYFGPGTRLTVT.

The rearrangement joins TRBV6-5 to TRBJ2-2; TRBD2 aligns across 13 bases. Germline trimming cut 3 bases from V and 6 bases from J; bases unmatched to any gene: 4. This CDR3 is built from 16 residues. Per the germline V gene, CDR1 is MNHEY and CDR2 is SVGAGI. This CDR3 is CASSYTSGGAAGELFF. In nucleotides, the CDR3 is TGTGCCAGCAGTTATACTAGCGGGGGGGCCGCCGGGGAGCTGTTTTTT.

The CDR3 loop is CASSQDAGDKYGYTF. The CDR3 bases are TGCGCCAGCAGCCAAGATGCAGGGGATAAGTATGGCTACACCTTC. The chain combines TRBV4-3 with TRBJ1-2; possible D gene TRBD1, 6 bases. CDR1 is LGHNA, CDR2 YSLEER, per germline. V was cut by 0 bases and J by 5 bases, with 13 bases left in between. The CDR3 sequence is 15 residues long.

This sequence joins TRBV20-1 and TRBJ2-1, with a tentative D call TRBD1 (6 bases). Germline CDR1 DFQATT, CDR2 SNEGSKA (reference sequence). The germline V and J ends were trimmed by 6 bases and 7 bases, with 16 bases remaining between them. The CDR3 spans 13 residues. Written as DNA, the CDR3 is TGCAGTGCCTACCGACCAGGGGTTAATGAGCAGTTCTTC. This sequence encodes CSAYRPGVNEQFF.

This chain links TRBV5-4 with TRBJ1-2; no firm D call. Germline lookup yields CDR1 SGHNT and CDR2 YYREEE (reference sequence). Trimming removed 0 bases from V and 5 bases from J, with 17 bases in between. The length of the CDR3 is 16 residues. Here the CDR3 DNA reads TGTGCCAGCAGCTTGGCCGGGCACGGTCAAGGGTATGGCTACACCTTC. This encodes CASSLAGHGQGYGYTF.

CDR3 loop: CASSPLRGSYEQYF. DNA for the CDR3: TGTGCCAGCAGCCCCTTGAGGGGCTCCTACGAGCAGTACTTC. The V and J genes are TRBV5-5 and TRBJ2-7; D tentatively fits TRBD1 or TRBD2 (5 bases each). CDR1 is SGHKS, CDR2 YYEKEE, per germline (reference sequence). CDR3 length: 14 amino acids. The V end was cut by 4 bases, the J end by 0 bases, with 11 bases between.

This clonotype has just a few counts. V gene TRBV6-5 combines with J gene TRBJ2-1; D is possibly TRBD1 (6 bases). The CDR3 spans 14 residues. Trimming shortened V by 6 bases and J by 4 bases, and 13 bases separated the two germline ends. The germline CDR1 and CDR2 sequences are MNHEY and SVGAGI. CDR3 region: CASSLRGGYNEQFF. In nucleotides, the CDR3 is TGTGCCAGCAGCCTAAGAGGGGGATACAATGAGCAGTTCTTC.

This clonotype was counted only a few times. The chain has TRBV10-3 and TRBJ2-3; D is unclear. V was shortened by 10 bases and J by 2 bases, with 10 bases between the two germline ends. CDR1 is ENHRY, CDR2 SYGVKD, per germline. This CDR3 has 12 residues. CDR3 sequence reads: CATRANTDTQYF. The CDR3, as DNA: TGTGCCACCCGGGCCAACACAGATACGCAGTATTTT.

This clonotype was detected only a few times. This chain joins TRBV6-5 and TRBJ2-1; no clear D. The CDR3 contains 16 residues. Trimming removed 6 bases at V and 9 bases at J, with 24 bases between. Germline CDR1 is MNHEY and CDR2 is SVGAGI. The CDR3 DNA follows: TGTGCCAGCAGACGCACTGAAGGGTCTCTCGACGGTGAGCAGTTCTTC. This sequence encodes CASRRTEGSLDGEQFF.

In its sample, this clonotype was seen a few times. The chain uses TRBV15 and TRBJ1-3; possibly TRBD1 for D (6 bases). CDR3 length: 15 residues. The ends were cut back, 3 bases at V and 4 bases at J, with 13 bases in the middle. CDR1 is LNHNV, CDR2 YYDKDF, per germline (reference sequence). For the CDR3, the DNA is TGTGCCACCAGCAGTAACCGGGGGCACGGAAACACCATATATTTT. Amino acid sequence: CATSSNRGHGNTIYF.

This clonotype was detected ten times or more. The chain carries TRBV5-1 and TRBJ1-2; D unclear. Germline assignment: CDR1 SGHRS and CDR2 YFSETQ. The CDR3 runs to 12 residues. V lost 0 bases and J lost 5, with 5 bases in between. The CDR3 nucleotides read TGCGCCAGCAGCTTGGCCGGGTATGGCTACACCTTC. As protein: CASSLAGYGYTF.

The chain employs TRBV11-2 and TRBJ1-1; 8 nucleotides align to TRBD1. Germline V gene data show CDR1 as SGHAT and CDR2 as FQNNGV. The junction had 7 bases not matched to a gene; V was cut back by 6 bases and J by 10 bases. This CDR3 comprises 12 residues. CDR3 coding DNA: TGTGCCAGCAGTAAAGACAGGGGAGGAGCTTTCTTT. Protein sequence: CASSKDRGGAFF.

V usage is TRBV5-1 and J usage is TRBJ2-3; D is unclear. CDR1 SGHRS and CDR2 YFSETQ come from the germline V gene. The length of the CDR3 is 15 residues. V was trimmed by 0 bases and J by 1 base, leaving 9 bases between them. CDR3 coding DNA: TGCGCCAGCAGCTTGGGACGGAGCCGCACAGATACGCAGTATTTT. Its protein is CASSLGRSRTDTQYF.

The chain employs TRBV24-1 and TRBJ2-3, with unresolved D. CDR3 size: 13 residues. Deletions cut 4 bases from V and 2 bases from J, with 6 bases between. Germline CDR1 KGHDR, CDR2 SFDVKD. The DNA for the CDR3 is TGTGCCACCAGTGACCAGACCACAGATACGCAGTATTTT. Protein sequence: CATSDQTTDTQYF.

This clonotype has a handful of counts. The chain recombines TRBV12-3 or TRBV12-4 with TRBJ1-3; D is unclear. The length of the CDR3 is 14 residues. The V and J ends lost 3 bases and 3 bases respectively, with 9 bases between them. The DNA for the CDR3 is TGTGCCAGCAGTTTTTACAGCTTTGGAAACACCATATATTTT. This sequence encodes CASSFYSFGNTIYF.

This clonotype has only a few counts. J is TRBJ2-3 and V is TRBV20-1, with TRBD2 matching over 9 bases. J lost 5 bases, V lost 3 bases, and 9 bases had no gene match. The CDR3 has 15 amino acids. Germline lookup yields CDR1 DFQATT and CDR2 SNEGSKA (reference sequence). CDR3 in DNA: TGCAGTGCTAGGCGGGGGGGCGTTAGGGTAGATACGCAGTATTTT. This codes for CSARRGGVRVDTQYF.

This clonotype has a handful of counts. The chain employs TRBV2 and TRBJ2-3; a possible D gene is TRBD2 (7 bases). There are 16 residues in the CDR3. Looked up from germline, CDR1 is SNHLY and CDR2 is FYNNEI. Deletions cut 9 bases from V and 3 bases from J, with 22 bases between. CDR3 protein: CARETVWGRGTDTQYF. CDR3 DNA sequence: TGTGCCAGAGAGACAGTGTGGGGGCGGGGGACAGATACGCAGTATTTT.

This clonotype has only a few counts. J is TRBJ1-3 and V is TRBV4-2; the D is unclear. Per germline, CDR1 LGHNA and CDR2 YNFKEQ. The CDR3 consists of 15 residues. V was shortened by 1 base and J by 8 bases, with 15 bases between the two germline ends. CDR3 residues: CASSQVSTAGDTIYF. In nucleotides, the CDR3 is TGTGCCAGCAGCCAAGTGTCTACCGCGGGAGACACCATATATTTT.

This clonotype was recorded a few times. This chain links TRBV29-1 with TRBJ2-1, with 11 nucleotides matching TRBD2. The CDR3 runs to 14 residues. V gave up 3 bases and J gave up 6 bases; unmatched junction bases: 4. CDR1 and CDR2 from the germline V gene are SQVTM and ANQGSEA. The CDR3 is CSVDLAGGFNEQFF. In DNA form, the CDR3 reads TGCAGCGTTGACCTAGCGGGGGGCTTCAATGAGCAGTTCTTC.